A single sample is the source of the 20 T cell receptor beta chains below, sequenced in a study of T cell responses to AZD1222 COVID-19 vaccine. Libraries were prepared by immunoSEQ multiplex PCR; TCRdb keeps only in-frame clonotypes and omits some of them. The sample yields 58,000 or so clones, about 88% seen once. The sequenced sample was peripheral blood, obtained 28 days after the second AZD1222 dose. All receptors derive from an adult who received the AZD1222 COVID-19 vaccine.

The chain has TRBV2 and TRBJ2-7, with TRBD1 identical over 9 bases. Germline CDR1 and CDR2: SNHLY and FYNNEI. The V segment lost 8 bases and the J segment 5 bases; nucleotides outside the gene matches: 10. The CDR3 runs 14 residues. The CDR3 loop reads CASCGQGLVDEQYF. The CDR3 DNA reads TGTGCCAGCTGCGGACAGGGGTTAGTTGACGAGCAGTACTTC.

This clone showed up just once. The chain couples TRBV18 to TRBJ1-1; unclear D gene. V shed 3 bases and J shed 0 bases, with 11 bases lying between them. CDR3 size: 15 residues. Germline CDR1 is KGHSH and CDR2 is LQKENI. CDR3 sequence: CASSPENAMNTEAFF. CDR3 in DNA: TGTGCCAGCTCACCGGAAAACGCAATGAACACTGAAGCTTTCTTT.

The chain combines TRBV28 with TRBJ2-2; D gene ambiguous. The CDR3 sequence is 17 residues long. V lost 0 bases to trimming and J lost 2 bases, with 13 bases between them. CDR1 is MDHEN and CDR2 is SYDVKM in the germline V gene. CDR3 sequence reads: CASSLWGSEANTGELFF. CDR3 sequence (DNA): TGTGCCAGCAGTTTATGGGGATCGGAAGCAAACACCGGGGAGCTGTTTTTT.

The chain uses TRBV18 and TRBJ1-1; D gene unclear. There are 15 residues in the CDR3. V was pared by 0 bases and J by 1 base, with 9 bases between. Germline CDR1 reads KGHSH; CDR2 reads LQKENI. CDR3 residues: CASSPPVWANTEAFF. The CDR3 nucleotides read TGTGCCAGCTCACCACCGGTCTGGGCGAACACTGAAGCTTTCTTT. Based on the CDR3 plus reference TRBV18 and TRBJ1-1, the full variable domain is NAGVMQNPRHLVRRRGQEARLRCSPMKGHSHVYWYRQLPEEGLKFMVYLQKENIIDESGMPKERFSAEFPKEGPSILRIQQVVRGDSAAYFCASSPPVWANTEAFFGQGTRLTVV.

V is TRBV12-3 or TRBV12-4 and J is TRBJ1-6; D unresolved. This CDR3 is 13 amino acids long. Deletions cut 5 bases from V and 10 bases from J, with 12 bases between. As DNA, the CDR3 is TGTGCCAGCAGTGACCGGTTGTCATCACCCCTCCACTTT. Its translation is CASSDRLSSPLHF.

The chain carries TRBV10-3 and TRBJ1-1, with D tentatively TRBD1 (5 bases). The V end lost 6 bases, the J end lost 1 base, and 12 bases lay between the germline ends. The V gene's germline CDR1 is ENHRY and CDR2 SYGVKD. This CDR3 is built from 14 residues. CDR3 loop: CAISPGLTNTEAFF. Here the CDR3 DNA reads TGTGCCATCAGCCCGGGACTAACGAACACTGAAGCTTTCTTT.

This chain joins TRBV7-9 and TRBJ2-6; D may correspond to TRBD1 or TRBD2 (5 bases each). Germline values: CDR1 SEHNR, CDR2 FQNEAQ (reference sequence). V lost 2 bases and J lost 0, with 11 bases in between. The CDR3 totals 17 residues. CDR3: CASSLRGEGSGANVLTF. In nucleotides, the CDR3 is TGTGCCAGCAGCTTAAGAGGGGAAGGCTCTGGGGCCAACGTCCTGACTTTC.

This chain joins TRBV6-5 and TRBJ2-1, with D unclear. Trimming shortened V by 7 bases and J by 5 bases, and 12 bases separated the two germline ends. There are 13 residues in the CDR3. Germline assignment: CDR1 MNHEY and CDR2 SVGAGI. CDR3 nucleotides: TGTGCCAGCACTATGACAACTAACAATGAGCAGTTCTTC. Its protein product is CASTMTTNNEQFF.

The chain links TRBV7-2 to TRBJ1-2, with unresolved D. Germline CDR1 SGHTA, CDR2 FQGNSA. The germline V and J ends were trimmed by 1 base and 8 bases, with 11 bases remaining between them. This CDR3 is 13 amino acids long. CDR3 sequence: CASSLESRAGYTF. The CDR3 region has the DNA TGTGCCAGCAGCTTAGAAAGCCGGGCGGGCTACACCTTC.

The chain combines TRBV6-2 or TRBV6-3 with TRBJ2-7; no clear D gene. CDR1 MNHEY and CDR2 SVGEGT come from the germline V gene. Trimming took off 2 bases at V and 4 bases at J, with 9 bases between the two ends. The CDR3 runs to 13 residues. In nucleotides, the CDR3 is TGTGCCAGCAGTTACCGGGTTCAGTACGAGCAGTACTTC. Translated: CASSYRVQYEQYF.

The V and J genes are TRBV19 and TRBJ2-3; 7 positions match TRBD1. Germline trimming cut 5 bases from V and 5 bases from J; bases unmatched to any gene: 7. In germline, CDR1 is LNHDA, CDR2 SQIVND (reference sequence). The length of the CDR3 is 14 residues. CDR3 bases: TGTGCCAGTAGTTACGACAGGGCGGTAGATACGCAGTATTTT. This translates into CASSYDRAVDTQYF.

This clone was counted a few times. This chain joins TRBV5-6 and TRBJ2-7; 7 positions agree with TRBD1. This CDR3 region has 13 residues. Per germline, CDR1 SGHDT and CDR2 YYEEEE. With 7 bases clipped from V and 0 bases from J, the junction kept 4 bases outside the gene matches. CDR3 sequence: CASRGQFSYEQYF. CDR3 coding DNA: TGTGCCAGCCGGGGACAGTTCTCCTACGAGCAGTACTTC.

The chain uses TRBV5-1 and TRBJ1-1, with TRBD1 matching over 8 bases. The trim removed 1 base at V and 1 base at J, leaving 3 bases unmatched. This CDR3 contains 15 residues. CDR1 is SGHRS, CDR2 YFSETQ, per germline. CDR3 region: CASSLFGTGNTEAFF. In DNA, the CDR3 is TGCGCCAGCAGCTTGTTCGGGACAGGGAACACTGAAGCTTTCTTT.

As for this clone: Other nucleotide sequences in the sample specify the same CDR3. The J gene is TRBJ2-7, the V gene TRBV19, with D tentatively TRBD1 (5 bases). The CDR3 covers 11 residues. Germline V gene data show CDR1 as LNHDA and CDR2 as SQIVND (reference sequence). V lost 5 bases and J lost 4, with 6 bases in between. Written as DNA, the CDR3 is TGTGCCAGTAGTTCAGGGTACGAGCAGTACTTC. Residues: CASSSGYEQYF.

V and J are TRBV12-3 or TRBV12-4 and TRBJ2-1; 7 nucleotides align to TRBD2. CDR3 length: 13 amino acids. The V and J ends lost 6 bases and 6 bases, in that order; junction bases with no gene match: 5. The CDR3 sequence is CASSSRGVNEQFF. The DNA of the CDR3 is TGTGCCAGCAGCTCCCGGGGGGTCAATGAGCAGTTCTTC.

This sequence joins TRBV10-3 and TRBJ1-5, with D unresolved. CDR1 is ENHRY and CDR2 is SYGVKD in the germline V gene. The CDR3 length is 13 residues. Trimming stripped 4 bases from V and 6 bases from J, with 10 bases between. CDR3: CAISGPRGQPQHF. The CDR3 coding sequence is TGTGCCATCAGTGGACCTAGAGGTCAGCCCCAGCATTTT.

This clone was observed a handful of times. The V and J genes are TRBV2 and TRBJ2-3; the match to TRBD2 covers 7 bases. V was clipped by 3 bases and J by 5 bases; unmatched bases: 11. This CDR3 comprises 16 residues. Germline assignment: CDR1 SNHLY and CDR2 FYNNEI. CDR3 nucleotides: TGTGCCAGCAGTGACGCGGGCGGGAGTGGGAAAGATACGCAGTATTTT. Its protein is CASSDAGGSGKDTQYF. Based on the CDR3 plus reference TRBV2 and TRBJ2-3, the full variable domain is EPEVTQTPSHQVTQMGQEVILRCVPISNHLYFYWYRQILGQKVEFLVSFYNNEISEKSEIFDDQFSVERPDGSNFTLKIRSTKLEDSAMYFCASSDAGGSGKDTQYFGPGTRLTVL.

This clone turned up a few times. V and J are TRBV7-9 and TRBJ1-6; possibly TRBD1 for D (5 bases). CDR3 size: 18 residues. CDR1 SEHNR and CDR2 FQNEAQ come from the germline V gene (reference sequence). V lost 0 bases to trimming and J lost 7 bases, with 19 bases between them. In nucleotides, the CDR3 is TGTGCCAGCAGCTTAGCGCTATTGAGGGGCGATAAGAATTCACCCCTCCACTTT. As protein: CASSLALLRGDKNSPLHF.

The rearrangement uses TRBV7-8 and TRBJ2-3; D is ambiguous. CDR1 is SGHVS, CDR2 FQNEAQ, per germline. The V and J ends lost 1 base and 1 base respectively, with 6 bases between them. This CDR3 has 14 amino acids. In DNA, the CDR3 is TGTGCCAGCAGCTTAGTGGCCGGCACAGATACGCAGTATTTT. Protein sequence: CASSLVAGTDTQYF. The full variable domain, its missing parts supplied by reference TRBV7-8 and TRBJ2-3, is GAGVSQSPRYKVAKRGQDVALRCDPISGHVSLFWYQQALGQGPEFLTYFQNEAQLDKSGLPSDRFFAERPEGSVSTLKIQRTQQEDSAVYLCASSLVAGTDTQYFGPGTRLTVL.

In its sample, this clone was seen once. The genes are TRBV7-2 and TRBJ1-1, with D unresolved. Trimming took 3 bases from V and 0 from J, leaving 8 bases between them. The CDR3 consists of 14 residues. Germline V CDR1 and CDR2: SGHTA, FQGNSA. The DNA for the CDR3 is TGTGCCAGCAGCTTCGGGGTCATGAACACTGAAGCTTTCTTT. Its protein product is CASSFGVMNTEAFF.